This T cell receptor beta chain was recorded in a study of blood T cell repertoires in COVID-19. Study in general: Researchers got acute and convalescent COVID-19 samples from the United States, Italy and Spain. PBMCs, B-cell-depleted T cells, or T cells provided the cDNA or gDNA that made up the material.

Seattle patients were enrolled while actively infected and followed longitudinally. The table came from immunoSEQ multiplex PCR; TCRdb's copy has only in-frame clones and leaves some out. The sample yields 70,000 or so clones, approximately 80% seen once. The source is a man aged 45-65 years with COVID-19, enrolled during active disease. Sequencing was done on a sample of peripheral blood.

The CDR3 DNA reads TGTGCCAGCAGCTTTCGACAGGGGGCATTGGGGTATAACAATGAGCAGTTCTTC. As protein: CASSFRQGALGYNNEQFF. This rearrangement joins TRBV3-1 (or the pseudogene TRBV3-2) to TRBJ2-1; 10 nucleotides line up with TRBD1. The V and J ends lost 5 bases and 5 bases, in that order; junction bases with no gene match: 15. This CDR3 is built from 18 residues. The germline V gene has CDR1 LGHDT and CDR2 YNNKEL (reference sequence).